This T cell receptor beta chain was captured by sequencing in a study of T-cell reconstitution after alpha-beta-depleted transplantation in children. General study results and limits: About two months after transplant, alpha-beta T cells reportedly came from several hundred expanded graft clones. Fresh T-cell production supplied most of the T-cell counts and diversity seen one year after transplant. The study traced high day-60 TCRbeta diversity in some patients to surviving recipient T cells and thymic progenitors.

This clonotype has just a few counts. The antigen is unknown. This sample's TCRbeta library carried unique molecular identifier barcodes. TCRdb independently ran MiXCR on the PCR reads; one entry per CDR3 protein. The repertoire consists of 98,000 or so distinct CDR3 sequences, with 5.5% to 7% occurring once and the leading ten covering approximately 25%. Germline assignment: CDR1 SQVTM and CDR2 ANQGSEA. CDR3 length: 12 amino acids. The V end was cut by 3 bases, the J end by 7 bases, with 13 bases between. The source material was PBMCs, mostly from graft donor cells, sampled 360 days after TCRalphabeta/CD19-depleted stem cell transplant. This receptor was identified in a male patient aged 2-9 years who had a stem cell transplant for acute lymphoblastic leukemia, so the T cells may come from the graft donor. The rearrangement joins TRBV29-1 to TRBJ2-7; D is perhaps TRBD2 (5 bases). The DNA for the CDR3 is TGCAGCGTTGAGGGCGGGCCCTTTGAGCAGTACTTC. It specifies CSVEGGPFEQYF.